A single sample gave rise to the 5 T cell receptor beta chains below, sequenced in a study of shared clonotypes between healthy human individuals (TCRdb year 2020). The library was built by means of the immunoSEQ multiplex PCR assay. Drawn from immuneACCESS, this table holds only the in-frame rearrangements with V and J called that TCRdb kept. Clones are partly lost; checked studies trace under half to an unresolved V gene and leave the rest unexplained. The sample yields some 2,500,000 clones; 80% to 95% were counted once. 0.36% of the sample is taken by the ten largest. The specimen was naive CD4+ T cells from PBMCs. Per the publication, the cell subset or site label means: CD45RA+ positively selected. The origin of the receptors is a man aged 18 to 30 in good health. Some clones in this sample may be carry-over from other donors' samples.

This clone has just one count. The chain has TRBV19 and TRBJ2-7; D may correspond to TRBD1 or TRBD2 (5 bases each). Germline CDR1 LNHDA, CDR2 SQIVND (reference sequence). Deletions cut 9 bases from V and 3 bases from J, with 9 bases between. The CDR3 totals 11 residues. In nucleotides, the CDR3 is TGTGCCAGCGGGACGATCTACGAGCAGTACTTC. Translated, it gives CASGTIYEQYF.

The DNA of the CDR3 is TGCAGCGTTGTTGGCAGGGGGCTCTTTGGCTACACCTTC. Protein sequence: CSVVGRGLFGYTF. The rearrangement links TRBV29-1 to TRBJ1-2; 8 bases are shared with TRBD1. The CDR3 length is 13 residues. Germline lookup yields CDR1 SQVTM and CDR2 ANQGSEA. The J segment lost 7 bases and the V segment lost 4 bases, leaving 8 bases of the junction unmatched. The full variable domain, its missing parts supplied by reference TRBV29-1 and TRBJ1-2, is SAVISQKPSRDICQRGTSLTIQCQVDSQVTMMFWYRQQPGQSLTLIATANQGSEATYESGFVIDKFPISRPNLTFSTLTVSNMSPEDSSIYLCSVVGRGLFGYTFGSGTRLTVV.

The CDR3 coding sequence is TGTGCCAGCAGTTTACAGGGTGGTCGCTCTGGAAACACCATATATTTT. It encodes CASSLQGGRSGNTIYF. J is TRBJ1-3 and V is TRBV28, with a possible D match to TRBD1 (5 bases). The CDR3 covers 16 residues. Trimming pared 2 bases from V and 0 bases from J, leaving 11 bases between. Germline CDR1 MDHEN, CDR2 SYDVKM. Combining the CDR3 with reference TRBV28 and TRBJ1-3 gives the whole variable domain DVKVTQSSRYLVKRTGEKVFLECVQDMDHENMFWYRQDPGLGLRLIYFSYDVKMKEKGDIPEGYSVSREKKERFSLILESASTNQTSMYLCASSLQGGRSGNTIYFGEGSWLTVV.

This clone is a singleton in its sample. At the DNA level, this CDR3 is encoded by other sequences in the same sample as well. The rearrangement joins TRBV5-4 to TRBJ2-3; D gene ambiguous. Germline V gene data show CDR1 as SGHNT and CDR2 as YYREEE (reference sequence). V lost 3 bases, J lost 1 base, and 6 bases lay in between. The CDR3 has 13 amino acids. The CDR3 here is CASSSPGTDTQYF. CDR3 in DNA: TGTGCCAGCAGCTCACCCGGCACAGATACGCAGTATTTT.

The chain carries TRBV18 and TRBJ2-1; perhaps TRBD2 as D (6 bases). In germline, CDR1 is KGHSH, CDR2 LQKENI. The CDR3 contains 14 residues. Trimming shortened V by 3 bases and J by 5 bases, and 11 bases separated the two germline ends. The CDR3 DNA is TGTGCCAGCTCACCGGGACTGTCAAACAATGAGCAGTTCTTC. Residues: CASSPGLSNNEQFF.